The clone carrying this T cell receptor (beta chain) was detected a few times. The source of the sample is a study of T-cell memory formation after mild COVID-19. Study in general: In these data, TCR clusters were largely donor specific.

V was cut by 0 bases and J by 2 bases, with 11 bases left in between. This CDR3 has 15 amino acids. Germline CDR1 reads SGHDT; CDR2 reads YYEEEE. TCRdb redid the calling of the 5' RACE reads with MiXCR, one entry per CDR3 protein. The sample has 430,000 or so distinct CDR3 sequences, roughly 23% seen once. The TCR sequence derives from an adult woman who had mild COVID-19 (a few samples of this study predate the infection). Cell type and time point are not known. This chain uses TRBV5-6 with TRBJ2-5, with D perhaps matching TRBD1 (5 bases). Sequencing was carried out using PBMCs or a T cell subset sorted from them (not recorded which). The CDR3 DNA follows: TGTGCCAGCAGCTTGGCAGGGTATCCTCAAGAGACCCAGTACTTC. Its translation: CASSLAGYPQETQYF.